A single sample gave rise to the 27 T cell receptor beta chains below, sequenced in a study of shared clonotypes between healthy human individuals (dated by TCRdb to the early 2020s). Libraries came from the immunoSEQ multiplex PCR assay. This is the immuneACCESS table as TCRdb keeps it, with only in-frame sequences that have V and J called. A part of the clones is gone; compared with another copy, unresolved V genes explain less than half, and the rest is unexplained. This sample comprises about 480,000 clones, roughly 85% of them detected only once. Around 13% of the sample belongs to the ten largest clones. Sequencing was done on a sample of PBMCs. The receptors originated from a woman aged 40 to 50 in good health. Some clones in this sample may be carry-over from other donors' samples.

CDR3 bases: TGCGCCAGCAGCCCTGGGTCCGGAGCAACTAATGAAAAACTGTTTTTT. Translated, it gives CASSPGSGATNEKLFF. The chain uses TRBV4-1 and TRBJ1-4; D gene uncertain. Germline CDR1 is MGHRA and CDR2 is YSYEKL. Deletions cut 4 bases from V and 0 bases from J, with 12 bases between. There are 16 residues in the CDR3.

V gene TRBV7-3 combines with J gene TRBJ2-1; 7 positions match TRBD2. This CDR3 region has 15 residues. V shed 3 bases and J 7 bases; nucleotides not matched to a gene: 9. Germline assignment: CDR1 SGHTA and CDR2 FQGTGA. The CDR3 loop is CASSLSSGAGNEQFF. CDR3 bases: TGTGCCAGCAGCTTGTCTAGCGGAGCCGGGAATGAGCAGTTCTTC.

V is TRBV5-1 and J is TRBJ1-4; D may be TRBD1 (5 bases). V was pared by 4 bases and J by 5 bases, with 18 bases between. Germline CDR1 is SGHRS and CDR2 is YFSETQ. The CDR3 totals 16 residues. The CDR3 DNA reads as TGCGCCAGCAGCCCGGGCTTTGGGGGTGAAAATGAAAAACTGTTTTTT. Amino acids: CASSPGFGGENEKLFF.

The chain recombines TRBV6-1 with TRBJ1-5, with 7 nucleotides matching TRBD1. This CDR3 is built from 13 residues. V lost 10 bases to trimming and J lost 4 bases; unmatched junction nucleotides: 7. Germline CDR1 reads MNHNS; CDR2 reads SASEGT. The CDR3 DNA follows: TGTGCCACCAAGACAGGGTTTAATCAGCCCCAGCATTTT. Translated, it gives CATKTGFNQPQHF.

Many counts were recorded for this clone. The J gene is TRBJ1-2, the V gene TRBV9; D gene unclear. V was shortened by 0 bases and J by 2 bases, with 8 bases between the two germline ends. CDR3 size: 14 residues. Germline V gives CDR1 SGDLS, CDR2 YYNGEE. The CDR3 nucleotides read TGTGCCAGCAGCGTAGTGCCCGCAAACTATGGCTACACCTTC. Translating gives CASSVVPANYGYTF.

CDR3 coding DNA: TGTGCCAGCTCACCCGCAGGGGGCTGGGGTGAGCAGTTCTTC. This encodes CASSPAGGWGEQFF. V is TRBV18 and J is TRBJ2-1; TRBD1 aligns across 8 bases. Trimming removed 3 bases from V and 9 bases from J; junction bases left unmatched: 7. This CDR3 is built from 14 residues. Germline loops: CDR1 KGHSH, CDR2 LQKENI. The complete variable domain, with remaining parts taken from reference TRBV18 and TRBJ2-1, reads NAGVMQNPRHLVRRRGQEARLRCSPMKGHSHVYWYRQLPEEGLKFMVYLQKENIIDESGMPKERFSAEFPKEGPSILRIQQVVRGDSAAYFCASSPAGGWGEQFFGPGTRLTVL.

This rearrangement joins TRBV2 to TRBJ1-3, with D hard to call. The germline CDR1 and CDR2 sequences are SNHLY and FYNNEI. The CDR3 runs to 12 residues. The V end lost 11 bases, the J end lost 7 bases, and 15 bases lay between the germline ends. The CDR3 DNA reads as TGTGCCCAGGACCGTCGAAGCAACACCATATATTTT. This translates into CAQDRRSNTIYF.

CDR3 bases: TGTGCCAGCAGCCCTTTGGACGAAAGTCGTCAGTTCTTC. Translated, it gives CASSPLDESRQFF. The gene calls are TRBV9 and TRBJ2-1; D remains ambiguous. This CDR3 comprises 13 residues. The ends were cut back, 4 bases at V and 13 bases at J, with 18 bases in the middle. Germline V CDR1 and CDR2: SGDLS, YYNGEE.

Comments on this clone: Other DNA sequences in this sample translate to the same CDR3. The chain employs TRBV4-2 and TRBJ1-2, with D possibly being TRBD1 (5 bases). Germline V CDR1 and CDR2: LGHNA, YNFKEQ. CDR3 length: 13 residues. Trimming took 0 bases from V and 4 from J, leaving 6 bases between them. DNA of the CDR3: TGTGCCAGCAGCCAAGAGGGGGTCTATGGCTACACCTTC. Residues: CASSQEGVYGYTF.

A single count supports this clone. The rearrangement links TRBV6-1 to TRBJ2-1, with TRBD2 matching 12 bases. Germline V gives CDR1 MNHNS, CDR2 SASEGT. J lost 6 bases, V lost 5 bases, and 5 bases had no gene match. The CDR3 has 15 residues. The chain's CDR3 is CASSSLAGGINEQFF. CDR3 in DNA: TGTGCCAGCAGTTCACTAGCGGGAGGTATCAATGAGCAGTTCTTC.

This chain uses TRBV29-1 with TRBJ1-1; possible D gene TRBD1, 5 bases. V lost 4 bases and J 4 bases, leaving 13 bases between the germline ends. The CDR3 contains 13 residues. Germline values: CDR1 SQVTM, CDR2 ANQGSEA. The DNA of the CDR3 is TGCAGCGTTGGACGCGGGGACGGCACTGAAGCTTTCTTT. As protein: CSVGRGDGTEAFF.

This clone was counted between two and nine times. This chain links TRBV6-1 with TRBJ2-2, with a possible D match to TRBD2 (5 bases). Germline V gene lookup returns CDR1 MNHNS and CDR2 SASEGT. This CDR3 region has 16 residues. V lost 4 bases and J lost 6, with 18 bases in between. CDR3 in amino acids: CASSGFLGESSGELFF. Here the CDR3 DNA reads TGTGCCAGCAGTGGGTTCCTGGGAGAGTCGTCCGGGGAGCTGTTTTTT.

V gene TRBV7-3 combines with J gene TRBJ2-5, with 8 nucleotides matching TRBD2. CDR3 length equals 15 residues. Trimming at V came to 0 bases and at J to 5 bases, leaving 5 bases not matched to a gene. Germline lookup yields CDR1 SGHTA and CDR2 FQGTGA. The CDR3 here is CASSLTSGIGETQYF. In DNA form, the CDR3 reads TGTGCCAGCAGCTTAACTAGCGGGATTGGCGAGACCCAGTACTTC.

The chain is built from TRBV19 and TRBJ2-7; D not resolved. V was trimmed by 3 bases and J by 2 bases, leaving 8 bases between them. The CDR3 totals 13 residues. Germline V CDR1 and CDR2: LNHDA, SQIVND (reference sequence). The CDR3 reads CASSIGLPYEQYF. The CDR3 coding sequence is TGTGCCAGTAGTATTGGTCTACCCTACGAGCAGTACTTC.

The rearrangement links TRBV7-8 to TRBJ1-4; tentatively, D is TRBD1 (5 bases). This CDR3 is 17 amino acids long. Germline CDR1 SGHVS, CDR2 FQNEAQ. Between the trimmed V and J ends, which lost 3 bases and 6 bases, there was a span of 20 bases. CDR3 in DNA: TGTGCCAGCAGCTTGGGGGGAATTCGGGGAGGCTATGAAAAACTGTTTTTT. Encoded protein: CASSLGGIRGGYEKLFF.

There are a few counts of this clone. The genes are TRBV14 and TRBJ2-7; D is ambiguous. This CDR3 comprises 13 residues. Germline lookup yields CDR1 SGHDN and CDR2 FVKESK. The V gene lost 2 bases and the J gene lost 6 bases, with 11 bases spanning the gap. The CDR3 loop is CASSQLGAGEQYF. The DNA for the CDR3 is TGTGCCAGCAGCCAACTGGGTGCTGGCGAGCAGTACTTC.

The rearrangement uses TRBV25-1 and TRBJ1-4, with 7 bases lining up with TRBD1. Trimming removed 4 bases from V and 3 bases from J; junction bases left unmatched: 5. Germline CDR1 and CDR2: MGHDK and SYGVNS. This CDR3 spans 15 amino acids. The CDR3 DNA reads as TGTGCCAGCAGTGGGGGACAGCTCTCTAATGAAAAACTGTTTTTT. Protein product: CASSGGQLSNEKLFF.

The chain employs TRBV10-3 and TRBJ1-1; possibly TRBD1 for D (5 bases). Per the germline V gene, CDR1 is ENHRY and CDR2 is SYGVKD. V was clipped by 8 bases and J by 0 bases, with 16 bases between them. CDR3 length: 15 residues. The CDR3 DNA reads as TGTGCCATCGGAGGGACTCTAGGTTTGAACACTGAAGCTTTCTTT. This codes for CAIGGTLGLNTEAFF.

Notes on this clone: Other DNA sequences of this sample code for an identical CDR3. This chain's CDR3 is CASSSGLPTDTQYF. The CDR3 DNA is TGTGCCAGCAGCTCGGGACTACCCACAGATACGCAGTATTTT. The chain recombines TRBV7-3 with TRBJ2-3; 7 positions agree with TRBD2. The CDR3 contains 14 residues. V was clipped by 4 bases and J by 2 bases; unmatched bases: 3. Germline values: CDR1 SGHTA, CDR2 FQGTGA.

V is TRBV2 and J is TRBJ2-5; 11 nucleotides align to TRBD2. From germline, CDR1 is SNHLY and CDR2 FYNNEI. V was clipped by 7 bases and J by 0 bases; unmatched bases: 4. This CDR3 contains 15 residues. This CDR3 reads CASTPGLADQETQYF. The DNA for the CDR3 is TGTGCCAGCACCCCGGGACTAGCGGACCAAGAGACCCAGTACTTC.

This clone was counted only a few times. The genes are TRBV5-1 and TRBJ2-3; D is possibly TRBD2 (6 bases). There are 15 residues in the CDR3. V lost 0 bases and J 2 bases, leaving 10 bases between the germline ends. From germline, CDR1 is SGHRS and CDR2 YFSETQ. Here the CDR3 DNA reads TGCGCCAGCAGCTTGGACGGGAGATCCACAGATACGCAGTATTTT. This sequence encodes CASSLDGRSTDTQYF.

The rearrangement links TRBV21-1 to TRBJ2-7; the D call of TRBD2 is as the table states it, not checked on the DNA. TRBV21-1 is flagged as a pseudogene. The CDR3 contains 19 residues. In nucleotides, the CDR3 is TGTGCCAGCAGCAAAGAGGCCCCTAGCGGGATGGAAAGGTCCTACGAGCAGTACTTC. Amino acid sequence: CASSKEAPSGMERSYEQYF.

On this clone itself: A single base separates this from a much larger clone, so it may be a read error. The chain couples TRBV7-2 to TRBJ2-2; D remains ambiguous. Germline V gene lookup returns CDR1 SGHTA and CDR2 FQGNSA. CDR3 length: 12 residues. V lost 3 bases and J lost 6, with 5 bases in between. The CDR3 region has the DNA TGTGCCAGCAGCTTTAGTTCCGGGGAGCTGTTTTTT. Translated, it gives CASSFSSGELFF.

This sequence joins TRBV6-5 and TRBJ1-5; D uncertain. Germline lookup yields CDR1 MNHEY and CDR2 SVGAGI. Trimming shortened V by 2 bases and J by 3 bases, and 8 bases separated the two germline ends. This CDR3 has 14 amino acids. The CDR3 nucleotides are TGTGCCAGCAGTTACCGACGGGACAATCAGCCCCAGCATTTT. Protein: CASSYRRDNQPQHF.

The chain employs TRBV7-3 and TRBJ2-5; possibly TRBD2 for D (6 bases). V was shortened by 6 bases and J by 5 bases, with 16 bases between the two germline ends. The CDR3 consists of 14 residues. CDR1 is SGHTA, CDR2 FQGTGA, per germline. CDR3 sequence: CASSLGGLGETQYF. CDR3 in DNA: TGTGCCAGCAGTCTCGGGGGATTAGGGGAGACCCAGTACTTC.

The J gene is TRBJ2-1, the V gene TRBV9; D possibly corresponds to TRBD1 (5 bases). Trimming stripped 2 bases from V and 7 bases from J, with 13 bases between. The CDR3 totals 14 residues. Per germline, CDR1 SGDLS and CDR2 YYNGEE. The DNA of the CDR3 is TGTGCCAGCAGCGTGACGCCCAGGGATAATGAGCAGTTCTTC. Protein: CASSVTPRDNEQFF.

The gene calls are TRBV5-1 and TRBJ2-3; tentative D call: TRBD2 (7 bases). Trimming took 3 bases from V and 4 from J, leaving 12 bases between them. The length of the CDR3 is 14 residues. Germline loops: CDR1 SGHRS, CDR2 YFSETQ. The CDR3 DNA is TGCGCCAGCAGCTGGGGGCGGGAGTCAGATACGCAGTATTTT. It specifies CASSWGRESDTQYF.